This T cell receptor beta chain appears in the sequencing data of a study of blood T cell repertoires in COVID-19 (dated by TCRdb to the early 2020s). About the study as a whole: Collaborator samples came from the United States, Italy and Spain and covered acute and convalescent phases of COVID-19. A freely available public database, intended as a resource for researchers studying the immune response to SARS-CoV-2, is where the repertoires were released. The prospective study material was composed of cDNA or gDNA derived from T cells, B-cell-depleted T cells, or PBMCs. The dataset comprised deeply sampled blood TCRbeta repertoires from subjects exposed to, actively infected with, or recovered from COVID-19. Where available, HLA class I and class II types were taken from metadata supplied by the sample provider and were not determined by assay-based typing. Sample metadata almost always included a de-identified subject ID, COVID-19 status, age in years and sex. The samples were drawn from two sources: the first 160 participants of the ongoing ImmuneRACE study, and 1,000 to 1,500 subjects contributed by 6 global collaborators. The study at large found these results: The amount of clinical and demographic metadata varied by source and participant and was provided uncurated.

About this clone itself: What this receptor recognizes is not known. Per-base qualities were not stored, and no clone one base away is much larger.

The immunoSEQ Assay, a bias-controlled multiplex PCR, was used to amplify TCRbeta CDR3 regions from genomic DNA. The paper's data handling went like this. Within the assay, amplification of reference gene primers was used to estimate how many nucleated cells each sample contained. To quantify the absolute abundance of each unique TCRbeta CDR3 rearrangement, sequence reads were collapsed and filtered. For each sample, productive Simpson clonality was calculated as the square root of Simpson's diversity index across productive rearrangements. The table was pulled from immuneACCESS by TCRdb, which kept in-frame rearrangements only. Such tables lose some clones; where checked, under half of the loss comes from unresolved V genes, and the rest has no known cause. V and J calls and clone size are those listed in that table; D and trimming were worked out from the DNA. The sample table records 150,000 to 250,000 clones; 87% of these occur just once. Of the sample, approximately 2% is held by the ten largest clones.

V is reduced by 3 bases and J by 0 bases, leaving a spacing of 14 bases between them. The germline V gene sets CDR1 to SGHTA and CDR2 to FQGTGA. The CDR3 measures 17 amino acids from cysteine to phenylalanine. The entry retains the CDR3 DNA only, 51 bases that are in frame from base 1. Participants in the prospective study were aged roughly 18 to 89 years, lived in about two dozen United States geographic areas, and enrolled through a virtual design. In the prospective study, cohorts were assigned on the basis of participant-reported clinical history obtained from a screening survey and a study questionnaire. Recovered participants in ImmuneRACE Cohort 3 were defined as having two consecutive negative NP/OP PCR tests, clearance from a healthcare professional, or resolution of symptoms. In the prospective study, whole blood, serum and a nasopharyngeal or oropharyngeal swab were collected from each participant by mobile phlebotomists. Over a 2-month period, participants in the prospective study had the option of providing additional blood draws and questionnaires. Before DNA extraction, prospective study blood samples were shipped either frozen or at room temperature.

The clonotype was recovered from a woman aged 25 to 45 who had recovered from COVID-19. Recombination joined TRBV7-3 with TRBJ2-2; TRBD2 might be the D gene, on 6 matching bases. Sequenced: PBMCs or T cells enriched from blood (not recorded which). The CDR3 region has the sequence CASSFWKGTSNTGELFF. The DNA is TGTGCCAGCAGCTTTTGGAAGGGGACTTCGAACACCGGGGAGCTGTTTTTT.